What follows are 12 T cell receptor beta chains derived from one specimen sequenced in a study of blood T cells in healthy people across ages. Combining a sample-barcoded 5' primer with a J-beta primer mix, a second PCR ran for about 7 to 12 cycles. TCRdb re-derived calls from the 5' RACE reads in MiXCR, one entry per CDR3 protein. Of 910,000 or so distinct CDR3 sequences detected, roughly 51% appear once; the ten largest clones hold 20% to 25%. The specimen sequenced was blood. These receptors all come from a woman aged 55 to 70 in good health.

V is TRBV20-1 and J is TRBJ2-7; TRBD2 agrees at 7 bases. CDR1 and CDR2 from the germline V gene are DFQATT and SNEGSKA (reference sequence). CDR3 size: 17 residues. With V trimmed by 3 bases and J by 7 bases, 21 bases remained unmatched. The CDR3 coding sequence is TGCAGTGCTAGGGCCAATTCGGGAGGCCGCGTGGGCAATGAGCAGTACTTC. This translates into CSARANSGGRVGNEQYF.

The table lists this clonotype with a count of one. One end of the junction varies from germline; a read error may be responsible. This sequence joins TRBV29-1 and TRBJ1-2; D perhaps matches TRBD1 (5 bases). The CDR3 has 16 amino acids. Germline assignment: CDR1 SQVTM and CDR2 ANQGSEA. CDR3 sequence (DNA): TGCAGCGCTGAACATGGGGGGTCCGATACCATTTATGGCTACACCTTC. Translation: CSAEHGGSDTIYGYTF. Full variable domain (rest looked up from reference TRBV29-1 and TRBJ1-2): SAVISQKPSRDICQRGTSLTIQCQVDSQVTMMFWYRQQPGQSLTLIATANQGSEATYESGFVIDKFPISRPNLTFSTLTVSNMSPEDSSIYLCSAEHGGSDTIYGYTFGSGTRLTVV.

J is TRBJ2-1 and V is TRBV4-1; 9 bases align to TRBD1. There are 19 residues in the CDR3. The V and J ends lost 3 bases and 2 bases, in that order; junction bases with no gene match: 14. The V gene's germline CDR1 is MGHRA and CDR2 YSYEKL. CDR3 DNA sequence: TGCGCCAGCAGCCATAGACCGATTTTCCGGGACAGGGCCTACAATGAGCAGTTCTTC. Translation gives CASSHRPIFRDRAYNEQFF.

This chain uses TRBV5-5 with TRBJ1-2; D gene ambiguous. This CDR3 is built from 15 residues. Looked up from germline, CDR1 is SGHKS and CDR2 is YYEKEE (reference sequence). With 0 bases removed from V and 5 bases from J, the gap between germline ends came to 14 bases. The CDR3 sequence: CASSLGGPNAYGYTF. Written as DNA, the CDR3 is TGTGCCAGCAGCTTGGGGGGTCCGAACGCTTATGGCTACACCTTC.

The sample holds a few counts of this clonotype. The V call is TRBV3-1, the J call TRBJ2-7; D possibly corresponds to TRBD1 (5 bases). The CDR3 is 14 residues long. Germline CDR1 and CDR2: LGHDT and YNNKEL (reference sequence). V lost 3 bases, J lost 1 base, and 10 bases lay in between. This chain's CDR3 is CASSHNRISYEQYF. CDR3 nucleotide sequence: TGTGCCAGCAGCCACAACAGGATTTCCTACGAGCAGTACTTC.

The chain couples TRBV7-2 to TRBJ2-7; D gene uncertain. Germline V lookup: CDR1 SGHTA, CDR2 FQGNSA. This CDR3 comprises 12 residues. With 7 bases removed from V and 0 bases from J, the gap between germline ends came to 7 bases. For the CDR3, the DNA is TGTGCCAGCACGAAGCTCTCCTACGAGCAGTACTTC. Its translation is CASTKLSYEQYF.

V and J are TRBV4-1 and TRBJ2-1; 12 bases match TRBD2. V lost 2 bases, J lost 8 bases, and 7 bases stayed unmatched. CDR3 size: 16 residues. CDR1 MGHRA and CDR2 YSYEKL come from the germline V gene. CDR3 in DNA: TGCGCCAGCAGCCAACCGACTAGCGGGAGTCCCCATGAGCAGTTCTTC. As protein: CASSQPTSGSPHEQFF.

Regarding this clonotype: One end of the junction varies from germline; a read error may be responsible. V usage is TRBV4-1 and J usage is TRBJ1-2, with D tentatively TRBD1 (5 bases). In germline, CDR1 is MGHRA, CDR2 YSYEKL. The CDR3 has 15 residues. In nucleotides, the CDR3 is TGCGCCTGCAGCCAAGATTGGGGGGGAAGCTATGGCTACACCTTC. Translation gives CACSQDWGGSYGYTF.

The chain has TRBV12-3 or TRBV12-4 and TRBJ2-3; D might be TRBD2 (6 bases). This CDR3 has 12 amino acids. V was clipped by 6 bases and J by 9 bases, with 13 bases between them. The CDR3 here is CASSGTPGTQYF. In DNA, the CDR3 is TGTGCCAGCAGCGGGACTCCTGGAACGCAGTATTTT.

This chain joins TRBV7-2 and TRBJ2-5, with D possibly being TRBD2 (5 bases). The germline V gene has CDR1 SGHTA and CDR2 FQGNSA. The CDR3 extends over 17 amino acids. V dropped 3 bases and J dropped 0 bases, with 17 bases sitting between them. In DNA, the CDR3 is TGTGCCAGCAGCTTCGGTGGGAGAACCCACCACCAAGAGACCCAGTACTTC. This codes for CASSFGGRTHHQETQYF.

This clonotype has just a few counts. The chain joins TRBV4-1 to TRBJ1-5; 8 bases align to TRBD1. The CDR3 runs to 16 residues. CDR1 is MGHRA and CDR2 is YSYEKL in the germline V gene. V lost 0 bases and J lost 4; bases outside the gene matches: 5. The CDR3 nucleotides read TGCGCCAGCAGCCAAGACGGGACAGGTGAAAATCAGCCCCAGCATTTT. Translation: CASSQDGTGENQPQHF.

The V call is TRBV2, the J call TRBJ2-7; unclear D gene. Germline values: CDR1 SNHLY, CDR2 FYNNEI. Deletions cut 7 bases from V and 2 bases from J, with 12 bases between. This CDR3 is 13 amino acids long. CDR3 in amino acids: CASTTVTPYEQYF. The CDR3 nucleotides are TGTGCCAGCACCACGGTGACCCCCTACGAGCAGTACTTC.